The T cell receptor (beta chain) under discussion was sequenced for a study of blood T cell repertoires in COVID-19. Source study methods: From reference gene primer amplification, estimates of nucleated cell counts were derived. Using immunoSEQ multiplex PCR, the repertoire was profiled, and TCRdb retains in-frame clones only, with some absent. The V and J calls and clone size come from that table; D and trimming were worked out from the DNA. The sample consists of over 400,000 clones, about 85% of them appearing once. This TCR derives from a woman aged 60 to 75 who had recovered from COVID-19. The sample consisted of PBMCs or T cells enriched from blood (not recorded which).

This CDR3 reads CASSLWSQADYSYNEQFF. The CDR3 bases are TGTGCCAGCAGCTTATGGTCCCAGGCAGATTACTCCTACAATGAGCAGTTCTTC. The J gene is TRBJ2-1, the V gene TRBV11-2, with D unresolved. Germline V gene lookup returns CDR1 SGHAT and CDR2 FQNNGV. Trimming left V 2 bases short and J 0 bases short, with 17 bases between. The CDR3 consists of 18 residues.